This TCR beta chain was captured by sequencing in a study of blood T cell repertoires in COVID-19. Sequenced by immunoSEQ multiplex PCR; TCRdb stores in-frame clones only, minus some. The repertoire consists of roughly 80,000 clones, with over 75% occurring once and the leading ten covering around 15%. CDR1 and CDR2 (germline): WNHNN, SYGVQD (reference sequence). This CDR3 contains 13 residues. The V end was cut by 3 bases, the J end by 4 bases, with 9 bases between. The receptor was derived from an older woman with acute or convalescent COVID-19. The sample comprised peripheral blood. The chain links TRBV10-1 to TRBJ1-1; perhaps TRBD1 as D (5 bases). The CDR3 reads CASSEGARTEAFF. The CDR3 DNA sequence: TGCGCCAGCAGTGAAGGGGCGCGCACTGAAGCTTTCTTT.